This TCR beta chain came from a study of blood T cell repertoires in COVID-19. Study summary: PBMCs, B-cell-depleted T cells, or T cells were the source of the cDNA or gDNA that made up the material.

In the authors' methods: How many nucleated cells were present was estimated from reference gene primer amplification. Sequencing was performed with immunoSEQ multiplex PCR; in TCRdb, only in-frame clones are kept and a portion is missing. The V and J calls and clone size were taken over from that table, and D and trimming were inferred from the DNA. The sample holds 95,000 to 110,000 clones, nearly 90% seen once. The CDR3 contains 15 residues. The V and J ends lost 2 bases and 7 bases, in that order; junction bases with no gene match: 9. CDR1 LNHNV and CDR2 YYDKDF come from the germline V gene (reference sequence).

The V gene is TRBV15, the J gene TRBJ2-7; 9 bases fit TRBD1. The sequencing sample was made of peripheral blood. The clonotype comes from a man over 45 in a cohort sampled during active COVID-19. CDR3 coding DNA: TGTGCCACCAGCAGAAATACAGGGGGCCTGGGGGAGCAGTACTTC. Translation: CATSRNTGGLGEQYF.